The clone carrying this T cell receptor (beta chain) was picked up many times. This sample is drawn from a study of T cells in Graves' hyperthyroidism and ophthalmopathy. RNA transcripts gave rise to amplified TCR beta CDR3 regions. First-round RT-PCR with HTBI primers amplified the TCR CDR3 region. TCRdb re-called the multiplex PCR reads with MiXCR, one entry per CDR3 protein. The sample yields roughly 350,000 distinct CDR3 sequences, about 15% seen once. Germline-derived CDR1 and CDR2 are DFQATT and SNEGSKA (reference sequence). The CDR3 is made up of 13 amino acids. Trimming pared 3 bases from V and 2 bases from J, leaving 8 bases between.

Sequences were obtained from blood. The sequence came from a woman in her 30s with Graves' hyperthyroidism. This chain uses TRBV20-1 with TRBJ2-1; D gene ambiguous. The CDR3: CSASGPTYNEQFF. CDR3 bases: TGCAGTGCTAGCGGACCGACCTACAATGAGCAGTTCTTC.